The 9 T cell receptor beta chains reported below all come from one sample, sequenced in a study of blood T cell repertoires in COVID-19. Sequencing used immunoSEQ multiplex PCR; TCRdb keeps in-frame clones, though not all of them. The repertoire holds under 400,000 clones, with roughly 90% as singletons. The sample taken for sequencing was peripheral blood. Receptor source: a woman aged 30 to 39 with COVID-19, enrolled during active disease.

This clone was picked up a small number of times. The CDR3 sequence: CASRPQVNTEAFF. CDR3 nucleotide sequence: TGTGCCAGCAGACCCCAGGTGAACACTGAAGCTTTCTTT. The rearrangement joins TRBV2 to TRBJ1-1; D not resolved. Trimming took off 6 bases at V and 0 bases at J, with 8 bases between the two ends. CDR1 and CDR2 (germline): SNHLY, FYNNEI. CDR3 length: 13 residues.

V is TRBV27 and J is TRBJ1-5; TRBD1 agrees at 7 bases. There are 15 residues in the CDR3. With 6 bases clipped from V and 2 bases from J, the junction kept 7 bases outside the gene matches. Germline CDR1 MNHEY, CDR2 SMNVEV (reference sequence). The CDR3 reads CASRPGGVGNQPQHF. The DNA for the CDR3 is TGTGCCAGCAGACCAGGGGGTGTCGGCAATCAGCCCCAGCATTTT.

This chain joins TRBV10-3 and TRBJ2-7, with TRBD1 as a possible D gene (6 bases). CDR1 is ENHRY, CDR2 SYGVKD, per germline. With 7 bases removed from V and 5 bases from J, the gap between germline ends came to 12 bases. This CDR3 has 12 residues. CDR3: CAITTTGNEQYF. DNA of the CDR3: TGTGCCATCACTACCACAGGGAACGAGCAGTACTTC.

The chain couples TRBV2 to TRBJ2-7; TRBD1 matches 7 bases. V was pared by 7 bases and J by 0 bases, with 15 bases of the junction left unmatched. CDR3 length equals 17 residues. From germline, CDR1 is SNHLY and CDR2 FYNNEI. The CDR3, as DNA: TGTGCCAGCAAAGGACAGGTGGGGTTCGGATTCTCCTACGAGCAGTACTTC. This codes for CASKGQVGFGFSYEQYF.

The V gene is TRBV27, the J gene TRBJ2-7, with D possibly matching TRBD1 (6 bases). Deletions cut 5 bases from V and 6 bases from J, with 17 bases between. CDR3 length equals 14 residues. The V gene's germline CDR1 is MNHEY and CDR2 SMNVEV (reference sequence). The CDR3, as DNA: TGTGCCAGCAGTCCCGTCACAGGGATGAGCGAGCAGTACTTC. Protein: CASSPVTGMSEQYF.

The rearrangement uses TRBV29-1 and TRBJ1-2, with unresolved D. From germline, CDR1 is SQVTM and CDR2 ANQGSEA. The V gene lost 3 bases and the J gene lost 2 bases, with 10 bases spanning the gap. The CDR3 extends over 13 amino acids. The CDR3 is CSVEVRENYGYTF. CDR3 DNA: TGCAGCGTTGAGGTTCGGGAGAACTATGGCTACACCTTC. Complete variable domain (other parts from reference TRBV29-1 and TRBJ1-2): SAVISQKPSRDICQRGTSLTIQCQVDSQVTMMFWYRQQPGQSLTLIATANQGSEATYESGFVIDKFPISRPNLTFSTLTVSNMSPEDSSIYLCSVEVRENYGYTFGSGTRLTVV.

The CDR3 protein is CASSPGTDYGYTF. The CDR3 bases are TGTGCCAGCAGTCCCGGGACAGATTATGGCTACACCTTC. This rearrangement joins TRBV6-2 or TRBV6-3 to TRBJ1-2; the match to TRBD1 covers 7 bases. The CDR3 contains 13 residues. Trimming at V came to 5 bases and at J to 5 bases, leaving 5 bases not matched to a gene. Germline V gene sequence: CDR1 MNHEY, CDR2 SVGEGT.

This chain joins TRBV29-1 and TRBJ2-2, with a tentative D call TRBD1 (6 bases). CDR3 length: 13 residues. Looked up from germline, CDR1 is SQVTM and CDR2 is ANQGSEA. Trimming removed 5 bases at V and 6 bases at J, with 13 bases between. CDR3 sequence: CSVLASGAGELFF. The CDR3 DNA is TGCAGCGTTCTGGCCTCAGGGGCCGGGGAGCTGTTTTTT.

The gene calls are TRBV3-1 (or the pseudogene TRBV3-2) and TRBJ1-4; 8 bases match TRBD1. The CDR3 has 16 amino acids. Germline V lookup: CDR1 LGHDT, CDR2 YNNKEL (reference sequence). V shed 3 bases, J shed 8 bases, and the junction held 11 bases outside the gene matches. The CDR3 loop is CASSQIRGQGGEKLFF. The CDR3, as DNA: TGTGCCAGCAGCCAGATCCGCGGACAGGGAGGGGAAAAACTGTTTTTT.